Listed here are 32 T cell receptor beta chains from one sample, sequenced in a study of beta chain features in type 1 diabetes (dated 2018 in TCRdb). The antigens these receptors bind are not known. Libraries came from the immunoSEQ multiplex PCR assay. All of the isolated RNA was reverse transcribed with the High Capacity cDNA Reverse Transcription Kit, so expressed TCRB transcripts were sequenced. What TCRdb holds here is the immuneACCESS table cut down to in-frame rearrangements. Part of the clones is not present; checked against another copy, under half of the missing clones reflect an unresolved V gene, and the others are unexplained. The sample has hundreds of thousands of clones on record, more than 12% of them singletons. The top ten clones comprise approximately 0.042% of the sample. Overall study outcomes, separate from this receptor: In all four CD4+ subsets, TCRB CDR3 length was moderately but significantly shorter in type 1 diabetes patients.

Source material: naive CD4+ T cells from blood. Explained via the paper, the cell subset or site label denotes: true naive CD4+ T cells. The receptors stem from a young man with type 1 diabetes.

CDR3 bases: TGCGCCAGCAGCTTGGCCAATGTTATCACAGATACGCAGTATTTT. Protein sequence: CASSLANVITDTQYF. The chain carries TRBV5-1 and TRBJ2-3; no definite D call. CDR3 length equals 15 residues. The germline CDR1 and CDR2 sequences are SGHRS and YFSETQ. V lost 0 bases, J lost 2 bases, and 10 bases lay in between.

This clone was recorded a few times. The chain couples TRBV10-2 to TRBJ2-7, with D tentatively TRBD1 (6 bases). The CDR3 runs 13 residues. V lost 2 bases to trimming and J lost 3 bases, with 8 bases between them. Germline V gives CDR1 WSHSY, CDR2 SAAADI. The CDR3 here is CASSETQGYEQYF. In DNA form, the CDR3 reads TGCGCCAGCAGTGAGACACAGGGCTACGAGCAGTACTTC.

The chain couples TRBV27 to TRBJ2-5, with D hard to call. Trimming took off 2 bases at V and 1 base at J, with 8 bases between the two ends. CDR1 is MNHEY, CDR2 SMNVEV, per germline (reference sequence). This CDR3 has 14 residues. In DNA form, the CDR3 reads TGTGCCAGCAGTTTAAACGCAGGCCAAGAGACCCAGTACTTC. Translated, it gives CASSLNAGQETQYF.

This clone was detected a few times. The chain uses TRBV11-2 and TRBJ2-3, with D uncertain. The CDR3 extends over 14 amino acids. CDR1 and CDR2 from the germline V gene are SGHAT and FQNNGV. V lost 3 bases and J 0 bases, leaving 7 bases between the germline ends. The CDR3 nucleotides read TGTGCCAGCAGCTTTATCGGTAGCACAGATACGCAGTATTTT. Protein sequence: CASSFIGSTDTQYF.

This clone was picked up a small number of times. The chain joins TRBV29-1 to TRBJ2-5, with 8 bases matching TRBD1. CDR1 and CDR2 (germline): SQVTM, ANQGSEA. V was clipped by 2 bases and J by 2 bases; unmatched bases: 4. CDR3 size: 14 residues. The DNA of the CDR3 is TGCAGCGTTGAACAGGGGGCCGTTCAAGAGACCCAGTACTTC. Amino acid sequence: CSVEQGAVQETQYF.

The V and J genes are TRBV4-1 and TRBJ2-3; 10 nucleotides line up with TRBD2. Germline V gives CDR1 MGHRA, CDR2 YSYEKL. V lost 1 base to trimming and J lost 0 bases; unmatched junction nucleotides: 10. This CDR3 has 19 residues. This CDR3 reads CASSQVSSGRASSTDTQYF. Written as DNA, the CDR3 is TGCGCCAGCAGCCAAGTGTCCAGCGGGAGGGCCTCTAGCACAGATACGCAGTATTTT.

This clone has more than one count but fewer than ten. The rearrangement links TRBV9 to TRBJ2-5; the D is unclear. The germline V gene has CDR1 SGDLS and CDR2 YYNGEE. The V end lost 4 bases, the J end lost 5 bases, and 9 bases lay between the germline ends. The CDR3 has 12 residues. CDR3 nucleotides: TGTGCCAGCAGCCCCGGGTCCGAGACCCAGTACTTC. Translated, it gives CASSPGSETQYF.

This clone was seen a few times. The V gene is TRBV19, the J gene TRBJ1-1; TRBD1 is a possible D gene (5 bases). Per the germline V gene, CDR1 is LNHDA and CDR2 is SQIVND (reference sequence). The CDR3 covers 15 residues. Trimming removed 3 bases from V and 7 bases from J, with 18 bases in between. The CDR3 protein is CASSIRTTWTGEAFF. The CDR3 bases are TGTGCCAGTAGTATCCGGACAACTTGGACCGGTGAAGCTTTCTTT.

This clone was seen more than once but under ten times. Here the CDR3 reads CSALPSGSAYEQYF. DNA of the CDR3: TGCAGCGCTCTTCCTAGCGGGAGCGCTTACGAGCAGTACTTC. The rearrangement links TRBV29-1 to TRBJ2-7; the match to TRBD2 covers 10 bases. V shed 7 bases and J 4 bases; nucleotides not matched to a gene: 10. CDR1 SQVTM and CDR2 ANQGSEA come from the germline V gene. This CDR3 comprises 14 residues.

Written as DNA, the CDR3 is TGTGCCAGCAGCCCCCGGGCGGGAAGGAACTACAATGAGCAGTTCTTC. Translation gives CASSPRAGRNYNEQFF. The chain uses TRBV21-1 and TRBJ2-1; the D call TRBD2 from the table was never checked on the DNA. TRBV21-1 represents a pseudogene. The CDR3 contains 16 residues.

This chain links TRBV30 with TRBJ1-2, with 7 bases lining up with TRBD1. This CDR3 has 13 amino acids. The junction had 8 bases not matched to a gene; V was cut back by 2 bases and J by 8 bases. Germline V lookup: CDR1 GTSNPN, CDR2 SVGIG (reference sequence). CDR3 in DNA: TGTGCCTGGAGTCCACAGGGGTTGCAGGGCTACACCTTC. Translation gives CAWSPQGLQGYTF.

The table lists this clone with a few counts. V is TRBV28 and J is TRBJ2-4; 9 positions agree with TRBD1. Germline lookup yields CDR1 MDHEN and CDR2 SYDVKM. Trimming cost V 5 bases and J 6 bases; bases outside gene matches: 5. This CDR3 region has 14 residues. CDR3 bases: TGTGCCAGCAGTCTGGGACAGGGTCGAAACATTCAGTACTTC. Translation gives CASSLGQGRNIQYF.

This clone was recorded a few times. J is TRBJ1-1 and V is TRBV25-1, with 7 bases matching TRBD1. V lost 6 bases, J lost 4 bases, and 5 bases stayed unmatched. This CDR3 comprises 13 residues. CDR1 and CDR2 (germline): MGHDK, SYGVNS. This CDR3 is CASSVTGSTEAFF. Written as DNA, the CDR3 is TGTGCCAGCAGCGTGACAGGGTCCACTGAAGCTTTCTTT.

The rearrangement links TRBV18 to TRBJ1-4; D is undetermined. Germline V lookup: CDR1 KGHSH, CDR2 LQKENI. This CDR3 is 14 amino acids long. Trimming left V 2 bases short and J 5 bases short, with 9 bases between. CDR3 sequence (DNA): TGTGCCAGCTCACCAGGGAACCTCAATGAAAAACTGTTTTTT. Protein: CASSPGNLNEKLFF.

The chain uses TRBV6-5 and TRBJ1-2; 7 nucleotides match TRBD1. Trimming at V came to 1 base and at J to 3 bases, leaving 5 bases not matched to a gene. The CDR3 contains 15 residues. CDR1 and CDR2 from the germline V gene are MNHEY and SVGAGI. CDR3 bases: TGTGCCAGCAGTTACTTGACAGGGAGTGACTATGGCTACACCTTC. Translated, it gives CASSYLTGSDYGYTF.

This clone has just a few counts. CDR3 coding DNA: TGCGCCAGCCGACAAACAGGGGGAGGATCTAATGAGCAGTTCTTC. Translation gives CASRQTGGGSNEQFF. The chain is built from TRBV5-1 and TRBJ2-1; 8 bases are a match to TRBD1. V lost 7 bases, J lost 7 bases, and 13 bases stayed unmatched. CDR1 and CDR2 from the germline V gene are SGHRS and YFSETQ. The CDR3 has 15 amino acids.

The chain has TRBV6-4 and TRBJ2-5, with D possibly matching TRBD1 (6 bases). Looked up from germline, CDR1 is MRHNA and CDR2 is SNTAGT. This CDR3 is 13 amino acids long. V gave up 4 bases and J gave up 5 bases, with 11 bases separating them. The DNA of the CDR3 is TGTGCCAGCAGTGCTGGACAGCGGGAGACCCAGTACTTC. It encodes CASSAGQRETQYF.

The J gene is TRBJ2-7, the V gene TRBV7-2; unclear D gene. The V end was cut by 5 bases, the J end by 2 bases, with 10 bases between. The CDR3 consists of 13 residues. Per germline, CDR1 SGHTA and CDR2 FQGNSA. This CDR3 reads CASSRTNTYEQYF. The CDR3 coding sequence is TGTGCCAGCAGCCGGACGAATACCTACGAGCAGTACTTC. Complete variable domain (other parts from reference TRBV7-2 and TRBJ2-7): GAGVSQSPSNKVTEKGKDVELRCDPISGHTALYWYRQSLGQGLEFLIYFQGNSAPDKSGLPSDRFSAERTGGSVSTLTIQRTQQEDSAVYLCASSRTNTYEQYFGPGTRLTVT.

The rearrangement links TRBV6-5 to TRBJ2-7; no clear D. CDR1 and CDR2 (germline): MNHEY, SVGAGI. The CDR3 sequence is 13 residues long. V was clipped by 0 bases and J by 2 bases, with 5 bases between them. This CDR3 is CASSYSSPYEQYF. CDR3 in DNA: TGTGCCAGCAGTTACTCGAGCCCCTACGAGCAGTACTTC.

The chain carries TRBV6-5 and TRBJ2-7; 7 positions agree with TRBD1. Per the germline V gene, CDR1 is MNHEY and CDR2 is SVGAGI. The CDR3 totals 16 residues. The V and J ends lost 0 bases and 2 bases, in that order; junction bases with no gene match: 7. This CDR3 is CASSYSGPGQTYEQYF. The CDR3 coding sequence is TGTGCCAGCAGTTACTCGGGACCGGGACAGACCTACGAGCAGTACTTC.

This clone was detected a few times. This chain links TRBV15 with TRBJ2-5; no clear D gene. V lost 3 bases and J 3 bases, leaving 11 bases between the germline ends. Germline CDR1 reads LNHNV; CDR2 reads YYDKDF (reference sequence). CDR3 size: 14 residues. CDR3 sequence (DNA): TGTGCCACCAGCAGCCAACCCCGTAAAGAGACCCAGTACTTC. This translates into CATSSQPRKETQYF.

In its sample, this clone was seen a few times. J is TRBJ2-1 and V is TRBV18; TRBD2 matches at 13 bases. This CDR3 is 17 amino acids long. From germline, CDR1 is KGHSH and CDR2 LQKENI. J gave up 4 bases and V 6 bases, and 9 bases lay outside the gene matches. Written as DNA, the CDR3 is TGTGCCAGCTCGGTCCGGACTAGCGGGGGTTATTACAATGAGCAGTTCTTC. It translates to CASSVRTSGGYYNEQFF.

Comments on this clone: The DNA is omitted, as the CDR3 cannot be located on it reliably, and the CDR3 follows TCRdb's listing. The CDR3 loop is CASSTSRGGFF. The rearrangement joins TRBV6-6 to TRBJ1-1; the DNA was not compared with TRBD1, the D call given in the table. Ends included, the CDR3 has 11 residues. In germline, CDR1 is MNHNY, CDR2 SVGAGI (reference sequence).

In this sample, this clone turned up once. This chain joins TRBV7-3 and TRBJ1-1; weak D call: TRBD1 (5 bases). The CDR3 is 14 residues long. The germline V and J ends were trimmed by 1 base and 4 bases, with 10 bases remaining between them. From germline, CDR1 is SGHTA and CDR2 FQGTGA. CDR3 sequence reads: CASSLRGVGTEAFF. The CDR3 region has the DNA TGTGCCAGCAGCTTAAGGGGGGTCGGCACTGAAGCTTTCTTT.

The chain carries TRBV5-4 and TRBJ1-1; tentative D call: TRBD1 (5 bases). Germline V gene data show CDR1 as SGHNT and CDR2 as YYREEE (reference sequence). The V end lost 0 bases, the J end lost 11 bases, and 14 bases lay between the germline ends. There are 13 residues in the CDR3. The CDR3 DNA reads TGTGCCAGCAGCTTGGTTCAGGGAGAAGTGGCTTTCTTT. Its protein is CASSLVQGEVAFF.

This rearrangement joins TRBV25-1 to TRBJ1-2, with D possibly being TRBD1 (5 bases). V was cut by 3 bases and J by 7 bases, with 18 bases left in between. The CDR3 totals 15 residues. CDR1 and CDR2 (germline): MGHDK, SYGVNS. The chain's CDR3 is CASSDVQEPGSGYTF. The DNA of the CDR3 is TGTGCCAGCAGTGATGTACAGGAGCCAGGCAGTGGCTACACCTTC.

V usage is TRBV7-2 and J usage is TRBJ2-7; 13 nucleotides line up with TRBD2. Germline V gene data show CDR1 as SGHTA and CDR2 as FQGNSA. The CDR3 totals 15 residues. The trim removed 5 bases at V and 7 bases at J, leaving 8 bases unmatched. This CDR3 is CASSPRLAGGREQYF. Here the CDR3 DNA reads TGTGCCAGCAGCCCGAGACTAGCGGGAGGCCGGGAGCAGTACTTC. Combining the CDR3 with reference TRBV7-2 and TRBJ2-7 gives the whole variable domain GAGVSQSPSNKVTEKGKDVELRCDPISGHTALYWYRQSLGQGLEFLIYFQGNSAPDKSGLPSDRFSAERTGGSVSTLTIQRTQQEDSAVYLCASSPRLAGGREQYFGPGTRLTVT.

The chain links TRBV5-4 to TRBJ2-7; D tentatively fits TRBD1 or TRBD2 (5 bases each). The V end was cut by 5 bases, the J end by 3 bases, with 18 bases between. The V gene's germline CDR1 is SGHNT and CDR2 YYREEE (reference sequence). The CDR3 contains 15 residues. This chain's CDR3 is CASSLPPGLYYEQYF. The CDR3 DNA reads as TGTGCCAGCAGTTTACCCCCGGGGCTTTACTACGAGCAGTACTTC. The full variable domain, rest sourced from reference TRBV5-4 and TRBJ2-7, is ETGVTQSPTHLIKTRGQQVTLRCSSQSGHNTVSWYQQALGQGPQFIFQYYREEENGRGNFPPRFSGLQFPNYSSELNVNALELDDSALYLCASSLPPGLYYEQYFGPGTRLTVT.

V is TRBV5-1 and J is TRBJ2-7; TRBD1 is a possible D gene (5 bases). Trimming removed 0 bases from V and 0 bases from J, with 10 bases in between. Per germline, CDR1 SGHRS and CDR2 YFSETQ. There are 15 residues in the CDR3. The DNA for the CDR3 is TGCGCCAGCAGCTTGGGGGGCATCAGCTCCTACGAGCAGTACTTC. This encodes CASSLGGISSYEQYF.

This clone was detected only a few times. The chain combines TRBV28 with TRBJ2-1; D is uncertain. CDR3 size: 12 residues. V was trimmed by 7 bases and J by 2 bases, leaving 6 bases between them. Germline CDR1 and CDR2: MDHEN and SYDVKM. DNA for the CDR3: TGTGCCAGCATTTCCCCCTACAATGAGCAGTTCTTC. Residues: CASISPYNEQFF.

The chain recombines TRBV5-4 with TRBJ2-2; TRBD2 matches 9 bases. The V and J ends lost 0 bases and 6 bases, in that order; junction bases with no gene match: 3. Germline assignment: CDR1 SGHNT and CDR2 YYREEE (reference sequence). The CDR3 is made up of 15 amino acids. For the CDR3, the DNA is TGTGCCAGCAGCTTGGTAGCGGGGGTCCCCGGGGAGCTGTTTTTT. It is translated as CASSLVAGVPGELFF.

This clone was recorded a few times. The rearrangement links TRBV6-6 to TRBJ2-3, with a tentative D call TRBD1 (6 bases). The CDR3 loop spans 13 amino acids. Trimming shortened V by 7 bases and J by 4 bases, and 12 bases separated the two germline ends. The germline V gene encodes CDR1 MNHNY and CDR2 SVGAGI (reference sequence). CDR3 region: CASNTPGADTQYF. The CDR3, as DNA: TGTGCCAGCAACACCCCAGGGGCAGATACGCAGTATTTT.